The 7 T cell receptor beta chains presented below share a single source sample, sequenced in a study of blood T cell repertoires in COVID-19. Profiling relied on immunoSEQ multiplex PCR, and the TCRdb table lists in-frame clones only, not all of them. This table has about 97,000 clones, approximately 85% appearing once. Sequences were obtained from peripheral blood. Source of these receptors: a man in his forties with active or convalescent COVID-19.

V gene TRBV29-1 combines with J gene TRBJ1-1; D remains unclear. The germline V gene encodes CDR1 SQVTM and CDR2 ANQGSEA. This CDR3 contains 12 residues. V was trimmed by 3 bases and J by 1 base, leaving 6 bases between them. The CDR3: CSVDVSNTEAFF. CDR3 bases: TGCAGCGTTGATGTCTCGAACACTGAAGCTTTCTTT.

This clone has a single count. V usage is TRBV6-2 or TRBV6-3 and J usage is TRBJ1-5, with 9 bases matching TRBD1. Germline values: CDR1 MNHEY, CDR2 SVGEGT. The ends lost 4 bases at V and 3 bases at J; junction bases unmatched: 4. The CDR3 totals 15 residues. CDR3 region: CASSFTGGNNQPQHF. CDR3 coding DNA: TGTGCCAGCAGTTTCACAGGGGGCAACAATCAGCCCCAGCATTTT.

This chain joins TRBV6-2 or TRBV6-3 and TRBJ2-1; no firm D call. The germline CDR1 and CDR2 sequences are MNHEY and SVGEGT. V was cut by 2 bases and J by 9 bases, with 14 bases left in between. CDR3 size: 14 residues. The CDR3 DNA reads as TGTGCCAGCAGTTACGCCGACGGCCCGGGTGAGCAGTTCTTC. Translation: CASSYADGPGEQFF.

V is TRBV3-1 (or the pseudogene TRBV3-2) and J is TRBJ1-5, with D perhaps matching TRBD1 (5 bases). This CDR3 has 16 residues. The germline V gene has CDR1 LGHDT and CDR2 YNNKEL (reference sequence). The V end lost 4 bases, the J end lost 6 bases, and 19 bases lay between the germline ends. The DNA of the CDR3 is TGTGCCAGCAGCCCTAGCGGGGCTAAGGGTGGTCAGCCCCAGCATTTT. Translation gives CASSPSGAKGGQPQHF.

The chain couples TRBV9 to TRBJ1-6; D is undetermined. Per the germline V gene, CDR1 is SGDLS and CDR2 is YYNGEE. Trimming took off 0 bases at V and 9 bases at J, with 19 bases between the two ends. This CDR3 spans 17 amino acids. The CDR3 DNA reads as TGTGCCAGCAGCGTAGCTTCTGGACCCCTCCGGGGTTCACCCCTCCACTTT. As protein: CASSVASGPLRGSPLHF.

Only a few counts were recorded for this clone. The J gene is TRBJ2-6, the V gene TRBV10-3, with 7 positions matching TRBD2. Germline V CDR1 and CDR2: ENHRY, SYGVKD. With 6 bases clipped from V and 1 base from J, the junction kept 9 bases outside the gene matches. This CDR3 contains 17 residues. CDR3 residues: CAIRAGPGKSGANVLTF. The CDR3 DNA reads as TGTGCCATCAGAGCGGGACCCGGCAAGTCTGGGGCCAACGTCCTGACTTTC.

V and J are TRBV5-1 and TRBJ1-1; TRBD1 matches 9 bases. This CDR3 spans 14 amino acids. Trimming took 4 bases from V and 4 from J; bases not matched to a gene: 5. CDR1 and CDR2 (germline): SGHRS, YFSETQ. CDR3: CASSAGTGRTEAFF. The DNA of the CDR3 is TGCGCCAGCAGCGCTGGGACAGGGCGCACTGAAGCTTTCTTT.